The source of this TCR beta chain is a study of blood T cell repertoires in COVID-19. The overall study: Some COVID-19 samples were acute and others convalescent; all came from the United States, Italy and Spain. The cDNA or gDNA used as material had been derived from T cells, B-cell-depleted T cells, or PBMCs.

V shed 5 bases and J shed 6 bases, with 14 bases lying between them. This CDR3 spans 13 amino acids. Germline V gives CDR1 SEHNR, CDR2 FQNEAQ (reference sequence). In the authors' workflow: Counts of nucleated cells, estimated from reference gene primer amplification, were obtained. Sequencing was performed with immunoSEQ multiplex PCR; in TCRdb, only in-frame clones are kept and a portion is missing. That table supplies the V and J calls and clone size; D and trimming were determined from the DNA. The sample records 100,000 or so clones, approximately 79% being singletons. This chain uses TRBV7-9 with TRBJ2-7, with D hard to call. Sequenced sample: peripheral blood. The TCR sequence derives from a man in his sixties or seventies with active or convalescent COVID-19. The CDR3 DNA sequence: TGTGCCAGCAGCCCCCGTTCCTCGGGCGAGCAGTACTTC. Its translation: CASSPRSSGEQYF.